The clone carrying this TCR beta chain occurred many times. Its antigen remains unknown. Amplified regions were TCR beta CDR3 sequences from RNA transcripts. The HTBI primer set was used in a first-round RT-PCR of the TCR CDR3. MiXCR, applied by TCRdb to the multiplex PCR reads, yields one record per CDR3 protein. The repertoire holds about 360,000 distinct CDR3 sequences, with around 14% as singletons. Between the trimmed V and J ends, which lost 7 bases and 8 bases, there was a span of 20 bases. The CDR3 has 14 amino acids. Germline-derived CDR1 and CDR2 are SNHLY and FYNNEI. This sample is drawn from a study of T cells in Graves' hyperthyroidism and ophthalmopathy. Whole-study results and caveats: Expanded thyroid clonotypes (above 0.001) were mostly also found in blood.

PBMCs stemmed from 10 ml fresh peripheral blood. The material sequenced was blood. The V call is TRBV2, the J call TRBJ1-2; D is possibly TRBD1 (5 bases). This clonotype originated in a woman younger than 30 with Graves' hyperthyroidism. In DNA form, the CDR3 reads TGTGCCAGCACTCAATCGGCAGGGCCTTGGGGCTACACCTTC. Translated, it gives CASTQSAGPWGYTF.